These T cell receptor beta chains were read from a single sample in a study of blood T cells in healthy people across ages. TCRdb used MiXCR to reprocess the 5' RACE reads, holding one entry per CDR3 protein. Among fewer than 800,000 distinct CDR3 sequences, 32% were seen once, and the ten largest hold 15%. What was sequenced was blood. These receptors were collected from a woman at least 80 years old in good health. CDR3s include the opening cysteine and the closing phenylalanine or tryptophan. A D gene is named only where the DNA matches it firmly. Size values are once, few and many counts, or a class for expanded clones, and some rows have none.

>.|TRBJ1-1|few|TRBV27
TGTGCCAGCAGTTTATCGTTGGTTATGAACACTGAAGCTTTCTTT
CASSLSLVMNTEAFF
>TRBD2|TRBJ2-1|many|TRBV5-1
TGCGCCAGCGACACACACCCTGGGACTAGCGATGAGCAGTTCTTC
CASDTHPGTSDEQFF
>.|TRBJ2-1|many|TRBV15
TGTGCCACCAGCAGAGATTGGGGTTCCTACAATGAGCAGTTCTTC
CATSRDWGSYNEQFF
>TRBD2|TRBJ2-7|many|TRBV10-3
TGTGCCATCAGCCCGACTAGCGGGGGGGTCGAGCAGTACTTC
CAISPTSGGVEQYF
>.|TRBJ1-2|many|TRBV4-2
TGTGCCAGCAGCCAGGAGGACGGGAGCCGCCCCAACTATGGCTACACCTTC
CASSQEDGSRPNYGYTF
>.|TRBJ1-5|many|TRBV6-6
TGTGCCAGCAGTTACCTACCCCTTGGGCCCCAGCATTTT
CASSYLPLGPQHF
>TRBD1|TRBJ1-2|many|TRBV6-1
TGTGCCAGCAGTATCGGACAGGGGGCGCTTAACTATGGCTACACCTTC
CASSIGQGALNYGYTF
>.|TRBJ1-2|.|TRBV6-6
TGTGCCAGCAGGTACCCCACGGGGGCCAGTGGCTACACCTTC
CASRYPTGASGYTF
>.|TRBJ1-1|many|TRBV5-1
TGTGCCAGCAGCTTGGGACACCCGAACACTGAAGCTTTCTTT
CASSLGHPNTEAFF
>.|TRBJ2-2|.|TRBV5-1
TGCGCCAGCAGCTTGCCACAGGGTTACACCGGGGAGCTGTTTTTT
CASSLPQGYTGELFF
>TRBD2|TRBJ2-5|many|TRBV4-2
TGTGCCAGCAGCCAAGAAAGCGGGGGGCCTCAGACCCAGTACTTC
CASSQESGGPQTQYF
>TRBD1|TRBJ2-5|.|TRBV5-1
TGCGCCAGCAGCTTGGGACAGGGGTCCGGGGAGACCCAGTACTTC
CASSLGQGSGETQYF
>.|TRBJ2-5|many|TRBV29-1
TGCAGCGTCTCTATTCACAGGGAGGTGGAGACCCAGTACTTC
CSVSIHREVETQYF
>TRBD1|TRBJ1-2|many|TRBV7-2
TGTGCCAGCAGCTTAAGCCCGGGACAGGGAATGGAGGGCTACACCTTC
CASSLSPGQGMEGYTF
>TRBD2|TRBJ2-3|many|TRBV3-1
TGTGCCAGCAGCCAAGATCAAAGCGGGGGGACCCCTGATACGCAGTATTTT
CASSQDQSGGTPDTQYF
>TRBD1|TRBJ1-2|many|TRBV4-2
TGTGCCAGCAGCCAAACGACAGGGTCATATGGCTACACCTTC
CASSQTTGSYGYTF
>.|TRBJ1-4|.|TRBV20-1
TGCAGTGCTAGAGGGGCGGCAAATGAAAAACTGTTTTTT
CSARGAANEKLFF
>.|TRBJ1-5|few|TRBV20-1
TGCAGTGCTAGAGATCGGCAGGGTCCCAATCAGCCCCAGCATTTT
CSARDRQGPNQPQHF
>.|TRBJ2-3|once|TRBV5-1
TGCGCCAGCAGCGACCCCAGGGGACATACGCAGTATTTT
CASSDPRGHTQYF
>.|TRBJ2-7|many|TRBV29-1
TGCAGCGGCGGCATGACAGTCTACGAGCAGTACTTC
CSGGMTVYEQYF
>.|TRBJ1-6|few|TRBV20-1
TGCAGTGCTAGAGTTGGGGAAAATTCACCCCTCCACTTT
CSARVGENSPLHF
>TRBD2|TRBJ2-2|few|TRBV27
TGTGCCAGCAGTTTACGGGCTAGCGGGGGGGCCGGGGAGCTGTTTTTT
CASSLRASGGAGELFF
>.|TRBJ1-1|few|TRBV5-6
TGTGCCAGCAGCTTGGCGGAGTCTTCCACTGAAGCTTTCTTT
CASSLAESSTEAFF
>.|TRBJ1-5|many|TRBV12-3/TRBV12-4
TGTGCCAGCAGTCGCCGAGGGGGCAATCAGCCCCAGCATTTT
CASSRRGGNQPQHF